The 2 T cell receptor beta chains in this list originate from one sample, sequenced in a study of T cells in Graves' hyperthyroidism and ophthalmopathy. TCR beta CDR3 regions were amplified from RNA. Initially, a first-round RT-PCR of the TCR CDR3 employed the HTBI primer set. TCRdb reprocessed the multiplex PCR reads with MiXCR, giving one entry per CDR3 protein. The repertoire holds roughly 500,000 distinct CDR3 sequences, with around 46% as singletons. Material for sequencing was peripheral blood or thyroid tissue (not recorded which). The receptors here all came from an adult woman with Graves' disease, either hyperthyroidism or ophthalmopathy (not recorded which).

This chain uses TRBV29-1 with TRBJ2-7; 7 nucleotides match TRBD1. The length of the CDR3 is 13 residues. The V gene end was trimmed by 7 bases and the J gene end by 0 bases; junction bases not matched to a gene: 6. From germline, CDR1 is SQVTM and CDR2 ANQGSEA. The CDR3 DNA reads as TGCAGCGGGGGGACAGATGTCTCCTACGAGCAGTACTTC. As protein: CSGGTDVSYEQYF.

The rearrangement links TRBV2 to TRBJ1-2; D is undetermined. Trimming pared 4 bases from V and 8 bases from J, leaving 17 bases between. The germline V gene encodes CDR1 SNHLY and CDR2 FYNNEI. CDR3 size: 14 residues. CDR3 residues: CASSAGAGMGGYTF. CDR3 DNA sequence: TGTGCCAGCAGTGCCGGCGCCGGGATGGGCGGCTACACCTTC.